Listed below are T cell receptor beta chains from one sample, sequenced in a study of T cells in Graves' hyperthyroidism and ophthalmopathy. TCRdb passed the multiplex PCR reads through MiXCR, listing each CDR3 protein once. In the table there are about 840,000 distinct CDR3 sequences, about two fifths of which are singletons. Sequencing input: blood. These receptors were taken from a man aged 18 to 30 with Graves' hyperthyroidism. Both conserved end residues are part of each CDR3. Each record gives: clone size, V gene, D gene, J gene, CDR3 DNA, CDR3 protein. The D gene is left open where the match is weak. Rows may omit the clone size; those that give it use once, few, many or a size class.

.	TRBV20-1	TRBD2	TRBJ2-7	TGCAGTGCAAGAACACTTAAAAGGCCTTTGACTAGCGGGAGCTCCTACGAGCAGTACTTC	CSARTLKRPLTSGSSYEQYF
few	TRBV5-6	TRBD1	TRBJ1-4	TGTGCCAGCAGCTTGGTCGGCAGGGGGAGTGAAAAACTGTTTTTT	CASSLVGRGSEKLFF
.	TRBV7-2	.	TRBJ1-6	TGTGCCAGCAGCCCCGGGGGAGTTATTAATTCACCCCTCCACTTT	CASSPGGVINSPLHF
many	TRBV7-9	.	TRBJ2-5	TGTGCCAGCAGCTTAGCCATGGTCAGGAAAGAGACCCAGTACTTC	CASSLAMVRKETQYF
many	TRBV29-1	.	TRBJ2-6	TGCAGCGTTGCTCGCTCTGGGGCCAACGTCCTGACTTTC	CSVARSGANVLTF
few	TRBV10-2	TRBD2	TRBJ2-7	TGCGCCAGCAGTGAGTCGACAGAACCCGGGACTAGCGTTCCCTACGAGCAGTACTTC	CASSESTEPGTSVPYEQYF
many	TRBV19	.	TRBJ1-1	TGTGCCAGTAGTGCTCATGATAAAGCTTTCTTT	CASSAHDKAFF
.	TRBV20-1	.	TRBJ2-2	TGCAGTGCTAGAGGGGCGGTCGGGGAGCTGTTTTTT	CSARGAVGELFF
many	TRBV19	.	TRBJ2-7	TGTGCCAGCAGCGACATCCATGGGTACGAGCAGTACTTC	CASSDIHGYEQYF
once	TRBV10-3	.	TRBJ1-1	TGTGCCATCAGTGAGTCCCCCGGGGAGCAGGTTGAAGCTTTCTTT	CAISESPGEQVEAFF
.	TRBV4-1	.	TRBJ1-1	TGCGCCAGCAGCCAAGGCCTTACAATTAACACTGAAGCTTTCTTT	CASSQGLTINTEAFF
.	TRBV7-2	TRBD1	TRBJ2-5	TGTGCCAGCAGCTTAGATACAGGGGGCGCAGAGACCCAGTACTTC	CASSLDTGGAETQYF
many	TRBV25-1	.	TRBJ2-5	TGTGCCAGCAGTGACCCTAAACAGGGTCCGGAGACCCAGTACTTC	CASSDPKQGPETQYF
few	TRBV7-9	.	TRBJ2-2	TGTGCCAGCAGCGAGTCACTCGATGACACCGGGGAGCTGTTTTTT	CASSESLDDTGELFF
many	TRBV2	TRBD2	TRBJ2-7	TGTGCCAGCACGTACCGGGGGGTCTCCGAGCAGTACTTC	CASTYRGVSEQYF
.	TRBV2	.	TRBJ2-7	TGTGCCAGCAGCCAAGTCGGCGGCGGTTACGAGCAGTACTTC	CASSQVGGGYEQYF
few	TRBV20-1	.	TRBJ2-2	TGCAGTGCTAGAGAGCTGACGAACACCGGGGAGCTGTTTTTT	CSARELTNTGELFF
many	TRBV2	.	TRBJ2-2	TGTGCCAGCAGTAGCTCTAGGACTGGGGAGCTGTTTTTT	CASSSSRTGELFF
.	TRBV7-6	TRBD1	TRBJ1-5	TGTGCCAGCAGTCCTAGCGGGGACAGGGGTTTAAATCGGCCCCAGCATTTT	CASSPSGDRGLNRPQHF
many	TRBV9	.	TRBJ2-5	TGTGCCAGCAGCGAGACAGGCCAAGAGACCCAGTACTTC	CASSETGQETQYF
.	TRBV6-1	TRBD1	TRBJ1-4	TGTGCCAGCCGCACAGGGGTAACTAATGAAAAACTGTTTTTT	CASRTGVTNEKLFF
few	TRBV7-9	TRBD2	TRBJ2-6	TGTGCCAGCAGCTTAGGTCTCCGAGCGGGAGATGGGGCCAACGTCCTGACTTTC	CASSLGLRAGDGANVLTF
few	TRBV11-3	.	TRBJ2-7	TGTGCCAGCAGCTTTCAGAGGAGCTCCTACGAGCAGTACTTC	CASSFQRSSYEQYF
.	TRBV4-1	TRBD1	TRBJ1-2	TGCGCCAGCAGCCAAGATCCCGGGGACAGGGGACACTATGGCTACACCTTC	CASSQDPGDRGHYGYTF
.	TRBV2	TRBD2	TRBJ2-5	TGTGCCAGCAGTCGGCGGGAGGAAGGGACCCAGTACTTC	CASSRREEGTQYF
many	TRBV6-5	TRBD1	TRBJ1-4	TGTGCCAGCACCGTCGGGACAGGAGGAGAAAAACTGTTTTTT	CASTVGTGGEKLFF
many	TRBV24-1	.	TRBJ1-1	TGTGCCACCAGCGAGGGTTCAGGGGCGGGGAGCACTGAAGCTTTCTTT	CATSEGSGAGSTEAFF
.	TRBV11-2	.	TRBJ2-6	TGTGCCAGCAGCTTAGTCGGAGGGGGAGCCCTCGTCTCTGGGGCCAACGTCCTGACTTTC	CASSLVGGGALVSGANVLTF
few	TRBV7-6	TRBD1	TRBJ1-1	TGTGCCAGCAGCTTAGCCCATACAGGGGCTGAAGCTTTCTTT	CASSLAHTGAEAFF
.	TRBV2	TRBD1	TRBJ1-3	TGTGCCAGCAGTGAGGGACAGGGGTGGACCACCATATATTTT	CASSEGQGWTTIYF
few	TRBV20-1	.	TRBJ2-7	TGCAGTGCTAGACTGAGGTTGCACGAGCAGTACTTC	CSARLRLHEQYF
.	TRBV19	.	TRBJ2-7	TGTGCCAGTAGTATGATTGGACAGCCAACCTACGAGCAGTACTTC	CASSMIGQPTYEQYF
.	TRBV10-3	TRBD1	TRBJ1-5	TGTGCCACCAAGGACAGGGGCGAGAGCAATCAGCCCCAGCATTTT	CATKDRGESNQPQHF
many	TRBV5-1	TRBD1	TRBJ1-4	TGCGCCAGCAGCTTGGAGGGGGCAAGGGAAAAACTGTTTTTT	CASSLEGAREKLFF
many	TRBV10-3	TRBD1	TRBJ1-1	TGTGCCATCGGGAGAAGGGACAGGGGGGAGGACACTGAAGCTTTCTTT	CAIGRRDRGEDTEAFF
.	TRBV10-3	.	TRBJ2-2	TGTGCCAGCAGCCCGAACGGGACACCCACCGGGGAGCTGTTTTTT	CASSPNGTPTGELFF
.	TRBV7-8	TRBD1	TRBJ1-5	TGTGCCAGCTTACAGGGGGCTCTCAATCAGCCCCAGCATTTT	CASLQGALNQPQHF
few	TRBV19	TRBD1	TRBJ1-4	TGTGCCAGTAGTATAGGTGGGACAGCAACTAATGAAAAACTGTTTTTT	CASSIGGTATNEKLFF
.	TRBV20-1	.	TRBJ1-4	TGCAGTGCTAGAGAGCCCGGGGGGAGTGAAAAACTGTTTTTT	CSAREPGGSEKLFF
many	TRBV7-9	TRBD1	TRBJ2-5	TGTGCCAGCAGCTTAGGCTCGGGACAGCAAGAGACCCAGTACTTC	CASSLGSGQQETQYF
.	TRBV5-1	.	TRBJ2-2	TGCGCCAGCAGCGATACCGGGATACACTACACCGGGGAGCTGTTTTTT	CASSDTGIHYTGELFF
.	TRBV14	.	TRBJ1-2	TGTGCACCATTTCCGGACAGCGCAAACTATGGCTACACCTTC	CAPFPDSANYGYTF
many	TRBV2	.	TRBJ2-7	TGTGCCAGCAGTGAAGGAAATTGGGGCTACGAGCAGTACTTC	CASSEGNWGYEQYF
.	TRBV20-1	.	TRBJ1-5	TGCAGTGCTAGAGATGAGCGGACAGTACTCGGGCCCCAGCATTTT	CSARDERTVLGPQHF
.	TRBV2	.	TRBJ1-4	TGTGCCAGCACTCCCCAGCTGGCAGGGGTTGAAAAACTGTTTTTT	CASTPQLAGVEKLFF
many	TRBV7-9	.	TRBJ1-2	TGTGCCAGCAGCTTAGGGCAGGGGAGCGACTATGGCTACACCTTC	CASSLGQGSDYGYTF
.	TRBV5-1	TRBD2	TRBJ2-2	TGCGCCAGCAAAGGCGCGGGGGAGATCGGGGAGCTGTTTTTT	CASKGAGEIGELFF
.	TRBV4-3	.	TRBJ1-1	TGCGCCAGCAGCCAAGATTCCGTGACGGTGAACACTGAAGCTTTCTTT	CASSQDSVTVNTEAFF
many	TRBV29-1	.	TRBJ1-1	TGCAGCGTACACACCGTAACAGCGAACACTGAAGCTTTCTTT	CSVHTVTANTEAFF
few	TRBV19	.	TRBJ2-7	TGTGCCAGCAGTTACTCGAGTGGAACTGCCACGGAGCAGTACTTC	CASSYSSGTATEQYF
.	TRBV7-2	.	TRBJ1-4	TGTGCCAGCAGCCCAGGACAGTTTAATGAAAAACTGTTTTTT	CASSPGQFNEKLFF
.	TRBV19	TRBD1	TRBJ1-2	TGTGCCTGTAGTCCCCGGACAGGGGGCTACACCTTC	CACSPRTGGYTF
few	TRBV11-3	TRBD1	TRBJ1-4	TGTGCCAGCAGCGTTACAGGGGAAGAAAAACTGTTTTTT	CASSVTGEEKLFF
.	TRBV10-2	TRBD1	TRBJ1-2	TGCGCCAGCAGTTTCTTCACCGGGACAGGGAGTAACTATGGCTACACCTTC	CASSFFTGTGSNYGYTF
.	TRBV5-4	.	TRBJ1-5	TGCGCCAGCAGCCAAGTCCACGGAGATCAGCCCCAGCATTTT	CASSQVHGDQPQHF